These 14 T cell receptor beta chains share one sample of origin, sequenced in a study of regulatory T cells after allogeneic stem cell transplantation. The TCR beta CDR3 region was amplified from SMARTer RACE cDNA made from RNA. TCRdb processed the 5' RACE reads anew with MiXCR; each CDR3 protein has one entry. The data hold about 360 distinct CDR3 sequences, with 15% to 20% observed a single time. The specimen was sorted CD4+ T cells from blood (whether regulatory or conventional is not recorded), collected 30 days after allogeneic stem cell transplant. The receptor set was obtained from a human patient who had an allogeneic stem cell transplant, so the T cells may come from the graft donor.

This clonotype rates as hyperexpanded (1% or more). The chain carries TRBV5-6 and TRBJ1-4; D remains unclear. Between the trimmed V and J ends, which lost 4 bases and 7 bases, there was a span of 14 bases. This CDR3 has 14 residues. CDR1 SGHDT and CDR2 YYEEEE come from the germline V gene. The CDR3 DNA is TGTGCCAGCAGCGATTCTGGAGGCGGTGAAAAACTGTTTTTT. This translates into CASSDSGGGEKLFF.

Relative to its sample, this clonotype is medium-sized. J is TRBJ2-5 and V is TRBV4-2; possible D gene TRBD1, 6 bases. Germline V gene sequence: CDR1 LGHNA, CDR2 YNFKEQ. This CDR3 contains 16 residues. Trimming took off 4 bases at V and 5 bases at J, with 20 bases between the two ends. Here the CDR3 DNA reads TGTGCCAGCAGCCGACATAAGGGGGAGTTAGTCGAGACCCAGTACTTC. As protein: CASSRHKGELVETQYF.

This clonotype is large within its sample. The J gene is TRBJ2-1, the V gene TRBV18; D gene unclear. The CDR3 extends over 13 amino acids. Germline loops: CDR1 KGHSH, CDR2 LQKENI. Deletions cut 2 bases from V and 6 bases from J, with 8 bases between. The CDR3 DNA follows: TGTGCCAGCTCACCAGAACAGCTCAATGAGCAGTTCTTC. This sequence encodes CASSPEQLNEQFF. Full variable domain (outside the CDR3, taken from reference TRBV18 and TRBJ2-1): NAGVMQNPRHLVRRRGQEARLRCSPMKGHSHVYWYRQLPEEGLKFMVYLQKENIIDESGMPKERFSAEFPKEGPSILRIQQVVRGDSAAYFCASSPEQLNEQFFGPGTRLTVL.

This clonotype is large by share. CDR3 nucleotide sequence: TGCAGTGCCCACCCGGTCGGCAATGAGCAGTTCTTC. This gives the protein CSAHPVGNEQFF. The chain is built from TRBV20-1 and TRBJ2-1; D unresolved. Germline V gene lookup returns CDR1 DFQATT and CDR2 SNEGSKA (reference sequence). The V end lost 6 bases, the J end lost 6 bases, and 12 bases lay between the germline ends. The CDR3 is 12 amino acids.

This clonotype qualifies as medium-sized (0.01 to 0.1%). The chain combines TRBV3-1 with TRBJ1-1; D call uncertain. Germline CDR1 LGHDT, CDR2 YNNKEL (reference sequence). Trimming removed 5 bases at V and 2 bases at J, with 9 bases between. The CDR3 runs 13 residues. The DNA of the CDR3 is TGTGCCAGCAGCAGGACGGAAAACACTGAAGCTTTCTTT. Protein product: CASSRTENTEAFF.

By its share, this clonotype is hyperexpanded. The V gene is TRBV10-1, the J gene TRBJ2-2; a possible D gene is TRBD1 (6 bases). The CDR3 totals 13 residues. Germline V gene sequence: CDR1 WNHNN, CDR2 SYGVQD (reference sequence). V was cut by 6 bases and J by 4 bases, with 9 bases left in between. CDR3 amino acids: CASSRDITGELFF. The CDR3 region has the DNA TGCGCCAGCAGCCGGGACATCACCGGGGAGCTGTTTTTT.

By share, this clonotype counts as large. This chain links TRBV5-1 with TRBJ1-2, with D unclear. Germline CDR1 is SGHRS and CDR2 is YFSETQ. The V and J ends lost 0 bases and 0 bases respectively, with 6 bases between them. CDR3 length equals 14 residues. The CDR3: CASSLEQTNYGYTF. Here the CDR3 DNA reads TGCGCCAGCAGCTTGGAACAGACTAACTATGGCTACACCTTC.

This clonotype is large in the sample. The rearrangement joins TRBV28 to TRBJ1-6, with 9 bases matching TRBD1. This CDR3 comprises 15 residues. With V trimmed by 3 bases and J by 7 bases, 4 bases remained unmatched. Germline V lookup: CDR1 MDHEN, CDR2 SYDVKM. The CDR3 protein is CASSLRTGVNSPLHF. The CDR3 nucleotides read TGTGCCAGCAGTTTGCGGACAGGGGTCAATTCACCCCTCCACTTT.

This clonotype is categorized as large (0.1 to 1%). The rearrangement joins TRBV20-1 to TRBJ2-1; 11 bases are a match to TRBD2. The CDR3 loop spans 17 amino acids. Germline loops: CDR1 DFQATT, CDR2 SNEGSKA (reference sequence). V shed 3 bases, J shed 0 bases, and the junction held 7 bases outside the gene matches. CDR3 coding DNA: TGCAGTGCTAGGGCTAGCGGGGGGCCCTTCTCCTACAATGAGCAGTTCTTC. Translating gives CSARASGGPFSYNEQFF.

A word on this clonotype: A read error may be the cause here, since a much bigger clone is one base away. The rearrangement joins TRBV5-6 to TRBJ2-7; D is perhaps TRBD2 (5 bases). The CDR3 totals 14 residues. CDR1 SGHDT and CDR2 YYEEEE come from the germline V gene. The CDR3 protein is CTSSLTGLPYEQYF. The CDR3 DNA reads as TGTACCAGCAGCTTAACGGGATTACCCTACGAGCAGTACTTC.

This clonotype was counted a few times. The CDR3 DNA follows: TGCAGTGCTTTAGGGATGGGGGGCACAGATACGCAGTATTTT. The encoded protein is CSALGMGGTDTQYF. V is TRBV20-1 and J is TRBJ2-3; the D gene could be TRBD1 or TRBD2 (5 bases each). The V and J ends lost 5 bases and 1 base respectively, with 13 bases between them. Germline loops: CDR1 DFQATT, CDR2 SNEGSKA (reference sequence). CDR3 length: 14 amino acids.

The CDR3 DNA follows: TGCAGCGTGTACGGGGACTCCTACGAGCAGTACTTC. It specifies CSVYGDSYEQYF. V usage is TRBV29-1 and J usage is TRBJ2-7; D perhaps matches TRBD2 (5 bases). Germline CDR1 reads SQVTM; CDR2 reads ANQGSEA. This CDR3 comprises 12 residues. V was trimmed by 6 bases and J by 0 bases, leaving 9 bases between them.

Within the sample, this clonotype is large. V usage is TRBV7-2 and J usage is TRBJ2-3; 12 positions agree with TRBD2. The germline V gene has CDR1 SGHTA and CDR2 FQGNSA. With 6 bases clipped from V and 6 bases from J, the junction kept 13 bases outside the gene matches. The CDR3 length is 17 residues. The CDR3 spells CASSSSGGGRWFDTQYF. The CDR3 DNA sequence: TGTGCCAGCAGTTCTAGCGGGGGGGGCCGGTGGTTCGATACGCAGTATTTT.

This clonotype is medium-sized (0.01 to 0.1%) by share. This rearrangement joins TRBV5-6 to TRBJ2-1, with 8 bases that match TRBD2. V gave up 2 bases and J gave up 9 bases; unmatched junction bases: 4. The germline gives CDR1 SGHDT, CDR2 YYEEEE. This CDR3 has 13 residues. The CDR3 bases are TGTGCCAGCAGCTTAAGGCTAGCGGGTGAGCAGTTCTTC. Its protein product is CASSLRLAGEQFF. Complete variable domain (other parts from reference TRBV5-6 and TRBJ2-1): DAGVTQSPTHLIKTRGQQVTLRCSPKSGHDTVSWYQQALGQGPQFIFQYYEEEERQRGNFPDRFSGHQFPNYSSELNVNALLLGDSALYLCASSLRLAGEQFFGPGTRLTVL.